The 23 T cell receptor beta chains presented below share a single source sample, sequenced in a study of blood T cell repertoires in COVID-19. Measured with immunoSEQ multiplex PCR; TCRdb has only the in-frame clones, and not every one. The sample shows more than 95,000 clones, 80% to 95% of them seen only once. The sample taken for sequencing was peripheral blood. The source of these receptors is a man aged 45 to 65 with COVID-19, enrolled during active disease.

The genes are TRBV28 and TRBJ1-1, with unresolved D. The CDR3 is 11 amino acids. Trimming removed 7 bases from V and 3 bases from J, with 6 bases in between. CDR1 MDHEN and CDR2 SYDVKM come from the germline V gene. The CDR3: CASTLYTEAFF. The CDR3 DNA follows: TGTGCCAGCACTCTGTACACTGAAGCTTTCTTT.

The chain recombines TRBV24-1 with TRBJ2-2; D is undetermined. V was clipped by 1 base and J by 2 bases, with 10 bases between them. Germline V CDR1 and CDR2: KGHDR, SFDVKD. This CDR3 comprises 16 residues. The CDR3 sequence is CATSDFSSDNTGELFF. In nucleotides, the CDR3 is TGTGCCACCAGTGATTTCTCCAGCGACAACACCGGGGAGCTGTTTTTT.

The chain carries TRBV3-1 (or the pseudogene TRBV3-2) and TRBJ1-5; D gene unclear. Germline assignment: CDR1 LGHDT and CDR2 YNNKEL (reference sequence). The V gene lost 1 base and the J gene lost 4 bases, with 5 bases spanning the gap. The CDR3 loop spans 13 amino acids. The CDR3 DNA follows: TGTGCCAGCAGCCAAGCCAGAAATCAGCCCCAGCATTTT. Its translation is CASSQARNQPQHF.

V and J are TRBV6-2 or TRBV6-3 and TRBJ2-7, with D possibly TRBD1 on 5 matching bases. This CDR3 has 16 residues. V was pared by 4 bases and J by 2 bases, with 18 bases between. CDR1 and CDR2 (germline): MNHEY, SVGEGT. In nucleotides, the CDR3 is TGTGCCAGCAGTTCAAAGATAAGGACATTAGCCTACGAGCAGTACTTC. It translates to CASSSKIRTLAYEQYF.

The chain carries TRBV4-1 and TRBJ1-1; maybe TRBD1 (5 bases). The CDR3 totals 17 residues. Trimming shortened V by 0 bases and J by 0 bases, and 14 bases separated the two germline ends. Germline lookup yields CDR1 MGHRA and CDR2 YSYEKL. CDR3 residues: CASSQDPLRGVNTEAFF. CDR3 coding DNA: TGCGCCAGCAGCCAAGATCCCCTAAGGGGTGTGAACACTGAAGCTTTCTTT.

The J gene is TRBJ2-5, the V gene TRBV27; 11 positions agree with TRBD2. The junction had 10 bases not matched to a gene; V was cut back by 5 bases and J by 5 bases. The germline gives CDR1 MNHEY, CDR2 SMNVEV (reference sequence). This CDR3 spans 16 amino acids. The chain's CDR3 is CASSPQLAGAPETQYF. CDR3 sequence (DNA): TGTGCCAGCAGTCCTCAACTAGCGGGAGCTCCCGAGACCCAGTACTTC.

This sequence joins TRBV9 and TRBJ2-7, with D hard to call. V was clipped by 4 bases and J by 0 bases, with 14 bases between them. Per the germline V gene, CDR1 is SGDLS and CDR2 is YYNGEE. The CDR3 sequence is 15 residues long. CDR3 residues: CASSQDPRSSYEQYF. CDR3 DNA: TGTGCCAGCAGCCAAGATCCCCGGAGCTCCTACGAGCAGTACTTC.

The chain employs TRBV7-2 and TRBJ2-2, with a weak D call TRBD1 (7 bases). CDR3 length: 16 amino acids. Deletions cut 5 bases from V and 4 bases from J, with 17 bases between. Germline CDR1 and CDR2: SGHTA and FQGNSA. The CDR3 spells CASSTGGQPTTGELFF. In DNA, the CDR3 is TGTGCCAGCAGCACCGGGGGACAGCCTACCACCGGGGAGCTGTTTTTT.

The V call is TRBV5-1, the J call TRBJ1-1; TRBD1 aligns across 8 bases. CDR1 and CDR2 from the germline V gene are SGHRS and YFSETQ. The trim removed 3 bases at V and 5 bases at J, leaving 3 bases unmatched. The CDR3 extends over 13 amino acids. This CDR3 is CASSSTGVTEAFF. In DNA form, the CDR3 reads TGCGCCAGCAGCTCGACAGGGGTTACTGAAGCTTTCTTT.

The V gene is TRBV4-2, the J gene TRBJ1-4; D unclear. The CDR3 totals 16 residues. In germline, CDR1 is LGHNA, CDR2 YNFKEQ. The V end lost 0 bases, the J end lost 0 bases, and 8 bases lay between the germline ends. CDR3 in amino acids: CASSQESDTTNEKLFF. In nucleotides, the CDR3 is TGTGCCAGCAGCCAAGAATCCGACACAACTAATGAAAAACTGTTTTTT.

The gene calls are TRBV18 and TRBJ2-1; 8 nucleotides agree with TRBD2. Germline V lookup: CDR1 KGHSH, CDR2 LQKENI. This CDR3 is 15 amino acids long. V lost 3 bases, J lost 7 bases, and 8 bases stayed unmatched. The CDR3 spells CASSPGAGVQNEQFF. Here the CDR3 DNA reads TGTGCCAGCTCACCGGGAGCGGGAGTTCAGAATGAGCAGTTCTTC.

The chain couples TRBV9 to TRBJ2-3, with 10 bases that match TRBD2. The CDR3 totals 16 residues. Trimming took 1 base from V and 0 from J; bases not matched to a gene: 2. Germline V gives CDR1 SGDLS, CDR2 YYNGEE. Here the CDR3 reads CASSVISGRSTDTQYF. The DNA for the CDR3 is TGTGCCAGCAGCGTAATTAGCGGGAGGAGCACAGATACGCAGTATTTT.

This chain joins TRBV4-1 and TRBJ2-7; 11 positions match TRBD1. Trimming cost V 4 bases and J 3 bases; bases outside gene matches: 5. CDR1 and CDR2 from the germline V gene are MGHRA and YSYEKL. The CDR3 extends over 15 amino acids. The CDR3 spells CASSPGQGAIYEQYF. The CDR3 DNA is TGCGCCAGCAGCCCAGGACAGGGGGCTATCTACGAGCAGTACTTC.

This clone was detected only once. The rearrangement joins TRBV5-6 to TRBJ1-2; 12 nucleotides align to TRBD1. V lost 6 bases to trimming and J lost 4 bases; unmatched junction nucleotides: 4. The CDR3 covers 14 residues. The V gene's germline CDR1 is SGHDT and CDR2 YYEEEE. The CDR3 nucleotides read TGTGCCAGCATGGGGACAGGGGGCGTCTATGGCTACACCTTC. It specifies CASMGTGGVYGYTF.

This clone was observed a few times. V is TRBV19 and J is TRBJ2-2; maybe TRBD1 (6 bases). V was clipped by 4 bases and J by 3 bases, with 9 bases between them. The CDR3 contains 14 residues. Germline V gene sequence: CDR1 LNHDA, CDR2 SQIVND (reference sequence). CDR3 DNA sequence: TGTGCCAGTAGTACCGGACAGCACACCGGGGAGCTGTTTTTT. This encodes CASSTGQHTGELFF.

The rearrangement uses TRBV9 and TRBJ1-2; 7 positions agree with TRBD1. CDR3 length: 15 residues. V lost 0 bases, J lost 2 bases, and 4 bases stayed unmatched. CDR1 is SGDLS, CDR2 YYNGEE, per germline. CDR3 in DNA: TGTGCCAGCAGCGTAGGAGGGACAGACAACTATGGCTACACCTTC. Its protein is CASSVGGTDNYGYTF.

The CDR3 coding sequence is TGTGCCAGCAGTGAGGTGGCGGTAACCTACGAGCAGTACTTC. Its protein product is CASSEVAVTYEQYF. V and J are TRBV2 and TRBJ2-7; no definite D call. Trimming cost V 3 bases and J 2 bases, with 11 bases left between them. Germline V CDR1 and CDR2: SNHLY, FYNNEI. This CDR3 has 14 residues. The full variable domain, in which reference TRBV2 and TRBJ2-7 provide the parts outside the CDR3, is EPEVTQTPSHQVTQMGQEVILRCVPISNHLYFYWYRQILGQKVEFLVSFYNNEISEKSEIFDDQFSVERPDGSNFTLKIRSTKLEDSAMYFCASSEVAVTYEQYFGPGTRLTVT.

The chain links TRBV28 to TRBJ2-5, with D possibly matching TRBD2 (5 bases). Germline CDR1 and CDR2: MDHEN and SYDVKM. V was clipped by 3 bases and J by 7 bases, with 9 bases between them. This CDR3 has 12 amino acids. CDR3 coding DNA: TGTGCCAGCAGTTTGCTAGCTGGGACCCAGTACTTC. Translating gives CASSLLAGTQYF.

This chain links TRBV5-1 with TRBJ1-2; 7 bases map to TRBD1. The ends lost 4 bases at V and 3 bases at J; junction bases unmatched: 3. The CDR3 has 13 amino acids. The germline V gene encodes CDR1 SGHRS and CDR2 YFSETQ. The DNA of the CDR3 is TGCGCCAGCAGCCCCGACAGGGACTATGGCTACACCTTC. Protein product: CASSPDRDYGYTF.

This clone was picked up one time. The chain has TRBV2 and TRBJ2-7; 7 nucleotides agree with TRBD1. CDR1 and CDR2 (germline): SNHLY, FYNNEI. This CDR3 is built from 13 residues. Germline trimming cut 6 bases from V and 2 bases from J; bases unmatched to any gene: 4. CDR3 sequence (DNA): TGTGCCAGCAGCGGCGACAGGGCCTACGAGCAGTACTTC. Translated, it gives CASSGDRAYEQYF.

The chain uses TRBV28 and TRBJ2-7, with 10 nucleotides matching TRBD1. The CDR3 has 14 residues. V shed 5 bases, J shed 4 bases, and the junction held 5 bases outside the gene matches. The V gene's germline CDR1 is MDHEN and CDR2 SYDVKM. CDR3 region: CASSLRQGAYEQYF. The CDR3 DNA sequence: TGTGCCAGCAGTCTAAGACAGGGGGCTTACGAGCAGTACTTC.

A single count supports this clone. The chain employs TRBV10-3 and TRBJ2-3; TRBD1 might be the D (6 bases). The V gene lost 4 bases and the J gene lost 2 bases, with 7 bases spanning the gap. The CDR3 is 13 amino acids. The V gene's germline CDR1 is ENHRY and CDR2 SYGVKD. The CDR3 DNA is TGTGCCATCAGTGGACAGGACACAGATACGCAGTATTTT. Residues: CAISGQDTDTQYF.

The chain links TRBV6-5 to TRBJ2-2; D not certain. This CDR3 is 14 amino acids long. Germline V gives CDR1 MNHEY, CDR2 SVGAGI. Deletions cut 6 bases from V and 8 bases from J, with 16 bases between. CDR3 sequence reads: CASSPMTVAGELFF. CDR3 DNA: TGTGCCAGCAGCCCCATGACTGTGGCAGGGGAGCTGTTTTTT.